One and the same sample provided the 22 T cell receptor beta chains below, sequenced in a study of vaccination and CD4 T cells after COVID-19. An Oncomine TCR Beta short-read assay was used to sequence the DNA from cultured CD4+ T cells. TCRdb used MiXCR to reprocess the PCR reads, holding one entry per CDR3 protein. The table lists over 9,000 distinct CDR3 sequences, 54% of them singletons. These receptors have no identified antigens. Treatment here: roughly 10-day PBMC culture with coronavirus spike peptide pools or control peptides (ViraFEST assay). Specimen: CD4+ T cells from blood, cultured in vitro. All receptors come from a human donor who had recovered from COVID-19.

This clonotype has only a few counts. This rearrangement joins TRBV11-2 to TRBJ2-1, with no clear D. Trimming cost V 1 base and J 7 bases, with 11 bases left between them. CDR3 length: 14 residues. From germline, CDR1 is SGHAT and CDR2 FQNNGV. In nucleotides, the CDR3 is TGTGCCAGCAGCTTAGTGTTGGATGGGAATGAGCAGTTCTTC. It is translated as CASSLVLDGNEQFF.

This clonotype was seen more than once but under ten times. V is TRBV19 and J is TRBJ2-2; 7 bases map to TRBD1. CDR3 size: 19 residues. Looked up from germline, CDR1 is LNHDA and CDR2 is SQIVND (reference sequence). With 6 bases clipped from V and 3 bases from J, the junction kept 19 bases outside the gene matches. The CDR3 DNA sequence: TGTGCCAGTAGCACCCTAGGGGGCAGGCGGCTAGTCTACACCGGGGAGCTGTTTTTT. Its translation: CASSTLGGRRLVYTGELFF.

This clonotype came up a few times. The V call is TRBV18, the J call TRBJ2-5; D may be TRBD2 (5 bases). The CDR3 has 13 residues. Looked up from germline, CDR1 is KGHSH and CDR2 is LQKENI. Deletions cut 6 bases from V and 5 bases from J, with 13 bases between. DNA for the CDR3: TGTGCCAGCTCCCCCACTAGTTTGGAGACCCAGTACTTC. Protein product: CASSPTSLETQYF.

The chain uses TRBV12-3 or TRBV12-4 and TRBJ2-1, with unresolved D. V was trimmed by 3 bases and J by 4 bases, leaving 7 bases between them. The CDR3 is 13 residues long. CDR3 region: CASSFQRYNEQFF. In DNA, the CDR3 is TGTGCCAGCAGTTTCCAAAGGTACAATGAGCAGTTCTTC.

This clonotype appeared a few times. The V and J genes are TRBV15 and TRBJ1-5; weak D call: TRBD1 (6 bases). Between the trimmed V and J ends, which lost 4 bases and 11 bases, there was a span of 12 bases. The CDR3 length is 12 residues. The V gene's germline CDR1 is LNHNV and CDR2 YYDKDF (reference sequence). The CDR3: CATSNAQGAQHF. The CDR3 bases are TGTGCCACCAGCAACGCACAGGGAGCCCAGCATTTT. Full variable domain (missing parts from reference TRBV15 and TRBJ1-5): DAMVIQNPRYQVTQFGKPVTLSCSQTLNHNVMYWYQQKSSQAPKLLFHYYDKDFNNEADTPDNFQSRRPNTSFCFLDIRSPGLGDTAMYLCATSNAQGAQHFGDGTRLSIL.

This clonotype has a single count. The chain recombines TRBV18 with TRBJ2-5; D gene uncertain. The germline V gene has CDR1 KGHSH and CDR2 LQKENI. The CDR3 has 16 amino acids. V lost 2 bases to trimming and J lost 4 bases, with 17 bases between them. CDR3 loop: CASSPSPAIARETQYF. Here the CDR3 DNA reads TGTGCCAGCTCACCATCCCCGGCTATTGCCCGAGAGACCCAGTACTTC. The entire variable domain, with the rest obtained from reference TRBV18 and TRBJ2-5, is as follows: NAGVMQNPRHLVRRRGQEARLRCSPMKGHSHVYWYRQLPEEGLKFMVYLQKENIIDESGMPKERFSAEFPKEGPSILRIQQVVRGDSAAYFCASSPSPAIARETQYFGPGTRLLVL.

The chain links TRBV14 to TRBJ1-5; D gene ambiguous. V was clipped by 1 base and J by 3 bases, with 4 bases between them. This CDR3 is 13 amino acids long. Germline CDR1 is SGHDN and CDR2 is FVKESK. The CDR3 DNA reads as TGTGCCAGCAGCCAAGGGATCAATCAGCCCCAGCATTTT. Encoded protein: CASSQGINQPQHF.

The chain couples TRBV20-1 to TRBJ2-7, with TRBD2 matching 12 bases. With V trimmed by 4 bases and J by 2 bases, 3 bases remained unmatched. Germline V gene data show CDR1 as DFQATT and CDR2 as SNEGSKA (reference sequence). The CDR3 is 14 residues long. This CDR3 is CSANRLAGAYEQYF. CDR3 bases: TGCAGTGCTAACAGACTAGCGGGAGCCTACGAGCAGTACTTC.

The chain is built from TRBV6-1 and TRBJ2-1; D is possibly TRBD2 (5 bases). The CDR3 consists of 15 residues. V dropped 2 bases and J dropped 0 bases, with 8 bases sitting between them. Germline V gives CDR1 MNHNS, CDR2 SASEGT. The CDR3 reads CASSESGASYNEQFF. The CDR3 bases are TGTGCCAGCAGTGAAAGCGGTGCCTCCTACAATGAGCAGTTCTTC.

J is TRBJ1-5 and V is TRBV29-1; D is ambiguous. Deletions cut 1 base from V and 7 bases from J, with 11 bases between. Germline V gives CDR1 SQVTM, CDR2 ANQGSEA. This CDR3 has 13 amino acids. CDR3 nucleotide sequence: TGCAGCGTTGAAGGGTCTCCGGGCCAGCCCCAGCATTTT. It encodes CSVEGSPGQPQHF.

This chain connects TRBV7-9 to TRBJ1-3; D is undetermined. The CDR3 has 13 amino acids. Trimming pared 5 bases from V and 6 bases from J, leaving 11 bases between. Germline-derived CDR1 and CDR2 are SEHNR and FQNEAQ (reference sequence). The CDR3 loop is CASSNGPANTIYF. In DNA, the CDR3 is TGTGCCAGCAGCAATGGGCCGGCAAACACCATATATTTT.

In its sample, this clonotype was seen a few times. The CDR3 loop is CASSQDGGNQPQHF. CDR3 coding DNA: TGTGCCAGCAGCCAAGACGGTGGCAATCAGCCCCAGCATTTT. V usage is TRBV4-2 and J usage is TRBJ1-5; D is uncertain. Germline V gene lookup returns CDR1 LGHNA and CDR2 YNFKEQ. This CDR3 spans 14 amino acids. The ends were cut back, 0 bases at V and 2 bases at J, with 5 bases in the middle.

The sample holds one count of this clonotype. CDR3 in amino acids: CSAPPSEYNEQFF. CDR3 sequence (DNA): TGCAGTGCTCCCCCGTCCGAGTACAATGAGCAGTTCTTC. The chain recombines TRBV20-1 with TRBJ2-1; D not resolved. Per germline, CDR1 DFQATT and CDR2 SNEGSKA (reference sequence). The CDR3 length is 13 residues. The V end lost 5 bases, the J end lost 4 bases, and 12 bases lay between the germline ends.

This clonotype was seen more than once but under ten times. V is TRBV20-1 and J is TRBJ1-4, with D possibly matching TRBD1 (5 bases). V lost 1 base, J lost 8 bases, and 14 bases lay in between. Germline V gene data show CDR1 as DFQATT and CDR2 as SNEGSKA (reference sequence). The CDR3 has 14 residues. CDR3 coding DNA: TGCAGTGCTAGAGCCGTCGGGGGTATGGAAAAACTGTTTTTT. It codes for CSARAVGGMEKLFF.

This clonotype came up a few times. The V gene is TRBV10-2, the J gene TRBJ2-3; D remains unclear. Deletions cut 6 bases from V and 2 bases from J, with 3 bases between. The CDR3 has 11 amino acids. Per the germline V gene, CDR1 is WSHSY and CDR2 is SAAADI. This chain's CDR3 is CASRHTDTQYF. CDR3 DNA sequence: TGCGCCAGCAGACACACAGATACGCAGTATTTT.

This clonotype was seen just once. The chain uses TRBV12-3 or TRBV12-4 and TRBJ2-7, with D perhaps matching TRBD1 (6 bases). V lost 6 bases and J 7 bases, leaving 16 bases between the germline ends. The length of the CDR3 is 13 residues. The DNA for the CDR3 is TGTGCCAGCAGGGTGTCTGGTACAGGGGAGCAGTACTTC. Its translation: CASRVSGTGEQYF.

J is TRBJ2-3 and V is TRBV7-3, with 7 bases that match TRBD1. This CDR3 is built from 14 residues. The germline gives CDR1 SGHTA, CDR2 FQGTGA. Losses at the gene ends were 4 bases for V and 6 bases for J; bases not matched to a gene: 7. The CDR3 loop reads CASSSGQPGDTQYF. CDR3 nucleotide sequence: TGTGCCAGCAGCTCGGGACAGCCCGGCGATACGCAGTATTTT.

The V gene is TRBV12-3 or TRBV12-4, the J gene TRBJ1-6; D uncertain. This CDR3 region has 15 residues. V was pared by 3 bases and J by 6 bases, with 12 bases between. For the CDR3, the DNA is TGTGCCAGCAGTTTTCTACGGGGAACTAATTCACCCCTCCACTTT. Its translation is CASSFLRGTNSPLHF.

The chain is built from TRBV20-1 and TRBJ1-5; D not resolved. Trimming removed 1 base from V and 9 bases from J, with 16 bases in between. The CDR3 runs to 14 residues. The germline V gene encodes CDR1 DFQATT and CDR2 SNEGSKA (reference sequence). The CDR3: CSARAPSGTSPQHF. The CDR3 nucleotides are TGCAGTGCTAGAGCACCTTCTGGTACGTCGCCCCAGCATTTT.

This clonotype appeared a few times. The V gene is TRBV10-3, the J gene TRBJ1-2, with TRBD1 matching 10 bases. CDR1 ENHRY and CDR2 SYGVKD come from the germline V gene. V gave up 8 bases and J gave up 3 bases; unmatched junction bases: 9. The CDR3 runs 15 residues. The CDR3 here is CAIREGDRGDYGYTF. The CDR3 DNA follows: TGTGCCATCCGGGAGGGGGACAGGGGCGACTATGGCTACACCTTC.

V and J are TRBV27 and TRBJ2-2; D perhaps matches TRBD1 (5 bases). Germline CDR1 reads MNHEY; CDR2 reads SMNVEV (reference sequence). CDR3 length: 16 amino acids. The V end lost 3 bases, the J end lost 7 bases, and 18 bases lay between the germline ends. In nucleotides, the CDR3 is TGTGCCAGCAGTTTTCGGGCAGGTCAGGGCGGCGGGGAGCTGTTTTTT. It yields the protein CASSFRAGQGGGELFF.

This clonotype occurred a few times. The chain links TRBV6-2 or TRBV6-3 to TRBJ1-5; D is ambiguous. Germline values: CDR1 MNHEY, CDR2 SVGEGT. The CDR3 is 15 residues long. The V end was cut by 4 bases, the J end by 3 bases, with 13 bases between. This CDR3 reads CASSFNSLLNQPQHF. The CDR3 nucleotides are TGTGCCAGCAGTTTTAACAGCCTCCTCAATCAGCCCCAGCATTTT.